What follows are 30 T cell receptor beta chains derived from one specimen sequenced in a study of blood T cell repertoires in COVID-19. The method was immunoSEQ multiplex PCR; TCRdb's version includes in-frame clones alone and lacks a portion of them. The sample includes over 150,000 clones, approximately 84% of them seen just once. Sequences were obtained from peripheral blood. The receptors originated from a woman of 80 years or more with COVID-19, enrolled during active disease.

The genes are TRBV6-1 and TRBJ1-2, with 7 bases fitting TRBD1. The CDR3 length is 14 residues. V lost 3 bases, J lost 2 bases, and 3 bases stayed unmatched. The germline V gene encodes CDR1 MNHNS and CDR2 SASEGT. Here the CDR3 reads CASSEPGGNYGYTF. As DNA, the CDR3 is TGTGCCAGCAGTGAGCCAGGGGGGAACTATGGCTACACCTTC.

There are a few counts of this clone. The chain joins TRBV18 to TRBJ2-1; 11 bases fit TRBD2. V lost 2 bases to trimming and J lost 6 bases; unmatched junction nucleotides: 3. The length of the CDR3 is 15 residues. The V gene's germline CDR1 is KGHSH and CDR2 LQKENI. The CDR3 sequence: CASSPSTSGGNEQFF. The CDR3 DNA is TGTGCCAGCTCACCAAGTACTAGCGGGGGCAATGAGCAGTTCTTC.

The chain combines TRBV10-3 with TRBJ1-4; TRBD1 might be the D (5 bases). Per the germline V gene, CDR1 is ENHRY and CDR2 is SYGVKD. CDR3 length: 17 amino acids. Deletions cut 4 bases from V and 0 bases from J, with 15 bases between. For the CDR3, the DNA is TGTGCCATCAGTGCGTCCATTACAGGATCAACTAATGAAAAACTGTTTTTT. As protein: CAISASITGSTNEKLFF.

The J gene is TRBJ2-5, the V gene TRBV7-2; 11 bases are shared with TRBD2. After removal of 6 bases from V and 5 bases from J, the junction contained 5 bases not matched to a gene. The CDR3 contains 14 residues. The germline V gene encodes CDR1 SGHTA and CDR2 FQGNSA. CDR3 region: CASRIAGGRETQYF. DNA of the CDR3: TGTGCCAGCAGAATAGCGGGGGGGCGGGAGACCCAGTACTTC.

The chain uses TRBV19 and TRBJ2-3, with D uncertain. The CDR3 contains 13 residues. V gave up 5 bases and J gave up 5 bases, with 11 bases separating them. Germline V gene data show CDR1 as LNHDA and CDR2 as SQIVND (reference sequence). This chain's CDR3 is CASSATAKDTQYF. CDR3 nucleotides: TGTGCCAGTAGTGCCACCGCTAAAGATACGCAGTATTTT.

The V and J genes are TRBV19 and TRBJ1-4; tentative D call: TRBD1 (6 bases). The V gene's germline CDR1 is LNHDA and CDR2 SQIVND (reference sequence). Trimming pared 4 bases from V and 4 bases from J, leaving 19 bases between. The CDR3 sequence is 17 residues long. The CDR3: CASSTPNSGDHNEKLFF. The DNA of the CDR3 is TGTGCCAGTAGTACGCCAAATTCAGGGGACCATAATGAAAAACTGTTTTTT.

This clone appeared a single time. The chain joins TRBV2 to TRBJ2-5; TRBD1 agrees at 11 bases. Germline V gene data show CDR1 as SNHLY and CDR2 as FYNNEI. The J segment lost 3 bases and the V segment lost 8 bases, leaving 2 bases of the junction unmatched. This CDR3 comprises 13 residues. CDR3 amino acids: CASRTGGKETQYF. The CDR3 bases are TGTGCCAGCCGGACAGGGGGCAAAGAGACCCAGTACTTC. Full variable domain (remainder filled in from reference TRBV2 and TRBJ2-5): EPEVTQTPSHQVTQMGQEVILRCVPISNHLYFYWYRQILGQKVEFLVSFYNNEISEKSEIFDDQFSVERPDGSNFTLKIRSTKLEDSAMYFCASRTGGKETQYFGPGTRLLVL.

V usage is TRBV7-2 and J usage is TRBJ1-2; maybe TRBD1 (5 bases). The CDR3 totals 13 residues. Between the trimmed V and J ends, which lost 1 base and 4 bases, there was a span of 7 bases. Germline values: CDR1 SGHTA, CDR2 FQGNSA. CDR3 in amino acids: CASSLGTGYGYTF. CDR3 coding DNA: TGTGCCAGCAGCTTAGGAACAGGCTATGGCTACACCTTC.

The rearrangement joins TRBV30 to TRBJ1-3; D is uncertain. Germline-derived CDR1 and CDR2 are GTSNPN and SVGIG (reference sequence). The CDR3 extends over 13 amino acids. V was clipped by 2 bases and J by 6 bases, with 11 bases between them. CDR3 sequence: CAWSWAQTNTIYF. CDR3 sequence (DNA): TGTGCCTGGAGTTGGGCTCAGACAAACACCATATATTTT.

The rearrangement uses TRBV6-5 and TRBJ2-3, with 11 bases aligning to TRBD2. The J segment lost 4 bases and the V segment lost 2 bases, leaving 5 bases of the junction unmatched. CDR3 size: 16 residues. From germline, CDR1 is MNHEY and CDR2 SVGAGI. CDR3 bases: TGTGCCAGCAGTTACCGACTAGCGGGACGGGCAGATACGCAGTATTTT. The encoded protein is CASSYRLAGRADTQYF.

The chain is built from TRBV7-7 and TRBJ2-5; D remains unclear. The CDR3 sequence is 14 residues long. CDR1 and CDR2 (germline): SSHAT, FNYEAQ (reference sequence). V dropped 5 bases and J dropped 4 bases, with 14 bases sitting between them. Here the CDR3 reads CASSNVRVPETQYF. The DNA for the CDR3 is TGTGCCAGCAGCAACGTTCGGGTCCCAGAGACCCAGTACTTC. Together with reference TRBV7-7 and TRBJ2-5, the CDR3 gives the full variable domain: GAGVSQSPRYKVTKRGQDVTLRCDPISSHATLYWYQQALGQGPEFLTYFNYEAQPDKSGLPSDRFSAERPEGSISTLTIQRTEQRDSAMYRCASSNVRVPETQYFGPGTRLLVL.

The chain combines TRBV5-1 with TRBJ2-5; D remains ambiguous. The CDR3 spans 14 residues. V lost 2 bases and J lost 2, with 10 bases in between. The germline CDR1 and CDR2 sequences are SGHRS and YFSETQ. The CDR3 coding sequence is TGCGCCAGCAGCTTTACGACTCCTCAAGAGACCCAGTACTTC. It specifies CASSFTTPQETQYF. The full variable domain, in which reference TRBV5-1 and TRBJ2-5 provide the parts outside the CDR3, is KAGVTQTPRYLIKTRGQQVTLSCSPISGHRSVSWYQQTPGQGLQFLFEYFSETQRNKGNFPGRFSGRQFSNSRSEMNVSTLELGDSALYLCASSFTTPQETQYFGPGTRLLVL.

V gene TRBV2 combines with J gene TRBJ1-4; D uncertain. The CDR3 totals 13 residues. Germline V gene sequence: CDR1 SNHLY, CDR2 FYNNEI. Trimming took 6 bases from V and 5 from J, leaving 10 bases between them. The CDR3 DNA reads TGTGCCAGCAGACAGTTCTTCAATGAAAAACTGTTTTTT. It translates to CASRQFFNEKLFF. The full variable domain, rest sourced from reference TRBV2 and TRBJ1-4, is EPEVTQTPSHQVTQMGQEVILRCVPISNHLYFYWYRQILGQKVEFLVSFYNNEISEKSEIFDDQFSVERPDGSNFTLKIRSTKLEDSAMYFCASRQFFNEKLFFGSGTQLSVL.

The CDR3 reads CASSPGQGFRTDTQYF. The CDR3 bases are TGTGCCAGCAGTCCGGGACAGGGATTTCGCACAGATACGCAGTATTTT. The rearrangement links TRBV28 to TRBJ2-3; 9 bases agree with TRBD1. V was clipped by 5 bases and J by 1 base; unmatched bases: 7. This CDR3 region has 16 residues. CDR1 and CDR2 from the germline V gene are MDHEN and SYDVKM.

The chain carries TRBV19 and TRBJ2-2, with D perhaps matching TRBD1 (5 bases). Trimming removed 3 bases at V and 1 base at J, with 9 bases between. Germline CDR1 and CDR2: LNHDA and SQIVND (reference sequence). CDR3 length equals 15 residues. DNA of the CDR3: TGTGCCAGTAGTATCTGGGGCCGGAACACCGGGGAGCTGTTTTTT. Its protein product is CASSIWGRNTGELFF.

The chain links TRBV4-3 to TRBJ2-3, with 9 bases fitting TRBD2. With 0 bases clipped from V and 9 bases from J, the junction kept 16 bases outside the gene matches. This CDR3 spans 18 amino acids. Germline values: CDR1 LGHNA, CDR2 YSLEER. CDR3 nucleotide sequence: TGCGCCAGCAGCCAAGATTTAGGATCGCGGGGGGGACCCGCCACGCAGTATTTT. Its translation: CASSQDLGSRGGPATQYF.

The rearrangement uses TRBV4-1 and TRBJ1-5, with a weak D call TRBD1 (5 bases). The CDR3 has 15 residues. In germline, CDR1 is MGHRA, CDR2 YSYEKL. The germline V and J ends were trimmed by 2 bases and 0 bases, with 8 bases remaining between them. CDR3 DNA: TGCGCCAGCAGCCAAACGACAGATAGCAATCAGCCCCAGCATTTT. Translation: CASSQTTDSNQPQHF.

This sequence joins TRBV5-1 and TRBJ2-2, with a tentative D call TRBD2 (6 bases). The CDR3 covers 17 residues. Trimming took off 0 bases at V and 4 bases at J, with 16 bases between the two ends. CDR1 is SGHRS and CDR2 is YFSETQ in the germline V gene. CDR3 nucleotide sequence: TGCGCCAGCAGCTTGGCCGGCACGGGAGTGGGCACCGGGGAGCTGTTTTTT. It encodes CASSLAGTGVGTGELFF.

The V gene is TRBV11-3, the J gene TRBJ2-5; no definite D call. The V end was cut by 0 bases, the J end by 4 bases, with 9 bases between. Germline V gives CDR1 SGHNT, CDR2 YENEEA. CDR3 size: 14 residues. The CDR3 nucleotides read TGTGCCAGCAGCTTAGATGAGAATACAGAGACCCAGTACTTC. Translation gives CASSLDENTETQYF. Based on the CDR3 plus reference TRBV11-3 and TRBJ2-5, the full variable domain is EAGVVQSPRYKIIEKKQPVAFWCNPISGHNTLYWYLQNLGQGPELLIRYENEEAVDDSQLPKDRFSAERLKGVDSTLKIQPAELGDSAVYLCASSLDENTETQYFGPGTRLLVL.

The chain combines TRBV6-5 with TRBJ1-6, with 9 bases lining up with TRBD1. Trimming removed 5 bases from V and 9 bases from J; junction bases left unmatched: 2. CDR1 and CDR2 from the germline V gene are MNHEY and SVGAGI. The CDR3 sequence is 13 residues long. The DNA for the CDR3 is TGTGCCAGCAGTACAGGGGGCCCTTCACCCCTCCACTTT. It specifies CASSTGGPSPLHF.

The rearrangement links TRBV19 to TRBJ2-7, with D possibly being TRBD1 (6 bases). CDR3 length equals 13 residues. The germline V and J ends were trimmed by 7 bases and 0 bases, with 10 bases remaining between them. Germline V gene lookup returns CDR1 LNHDA and CDR2 SQIVND (reference sequence). CDR3 loop: CASNQGNSYEQYF. The CDR3 DNA sequence: TGTGCCAGTAATCAGGGGAACTCCTACGAGCAGTACTTC.

The rearrangement uses TRBV2 and TRBJ2-1; D not certain. In germline, CDR1 is SNHLY, CDR2 FYNNEI. The CDR3 runs to 13 residues. V was trimmed by 3 bases and J by 6 bases, leaving 9 bases between them. Here the CDR3 reads CASSDPNSNEQFF. The CDR3 region has the DNA TGTGCCAGCAGTGATCCTAACTCCAATGAGCAGTTCTTC.

The rearrangement uses TRBV7-9 and TRBJ2-5; D is possibly TRBD2 (5 bases). The CDR3 has 15 residues. Trimming cost V 1 base and J 0 bases, with 9 bases left between them. CDR1 SEHNR and CDR2 FQNEAQ come from the germline V gene (reference sequence). CDR3 sequence (DNA): TGTGCCAGCAGCTTAGTAGGGAGTTACCAAGAGACCCAGTACTTC. This translates into CASSLVGSYQETQYF.

The rearrangement uses TRBV19 and TRBJ1-1, with a tentative D call TRBD1 (5 bases). The V and J ends lost 10 bases and 5 bases respectively, with 17 bases between them. CDR1 and CDR2 (germline): LNHDA, SQIVND (reference sequence). The CDR3 has 13 residues. In DNA, the CDR3 is TGTGCCACCGGGAATCGGGGGAGGACTGAAGCTTTCTTT. This sequence encodes CATGNRGRTEAFF. The full variable domain, with the rest looked up from reference TRBV19 and TRBJ1-1, is DGGITQSPKYLFRKEGQNVTLSCEQNLNHDAMYWYRQDPGQGLRLIYYSQIVNDFQKGDIAEGYSVSREKKESFPLTVTSAQKNPTAFYLCATGNRGRTEAFFGQGTRLTVV.

The rearrangement joins TRBV11-3 to TRBJ1-1; weak D call: TRBD1 (6 bases). Trimming stripped 5 bases from V and 0 bases from J, with 19 bases between. CDR1 and CDR2 from the germline V gene are SGHNT and YENEEA. This CDR3 is 17 amino acids long. In nucleotides, the CDR3 is TGTGCCAGCAGCCGAGGGCCAGGGGATACCATGAACACTGAAGCTTTCTTT. It codes for CASSRGPGDTMNTEAFF.

The chain combines TRBV6-1 with TRBJ1-1; maybe TRBD1 (5 bases). The CDR3 has 16 residues. Germline V gene lookup returns CDR1 MNHNS and CDR2 SASEGT. Trimming pared 2 bases from V and 4 bases from J, leaving 17 bases between. The CDR3 DNA reads as TGTGCCAGCAGTGAAAGGGGCACCTTCAGAGGCACTGAAGCTTTCTTT. This codes for CASSERGTFRGTEAFF.

The chain uses TRBV4-2 and TRBJ2-3; TRBD2 agrees at 12 bases. Germline CDR1 and CDR2: LGHNA and YNFKEQ. V was pared by 2 bases and J by 0 bases, with 3 bases of the junction left unmatched. CDR3 size: 17 residues. The CDR3 coding sequence is TGTGCCAGCAGCCAACTCGGGACTAGCGGGAGCACAGATACGCAGTATTTT. Protein product: CASSQLGTSGSTDTQYF.

CDR3 sequence: CASSKGQGARYEQFF. As DNA, the CDR3 is TGTGCCAGCAGCAAAGGACAGGGGGCTAGGTATGAGCAGTTCTTC. The genes are TRBV21-1 and TRBJ2-1; no check of the table's D call, TRBD1, against the DNA was made. TRBV21-1 is designated a pseudogene. The CDR3 is made up of 15 amino acids.

This clone was recorded a few times. V is TRBV29-1 and J is TRBJ2-7, with a weak D call TRBD1 (5 bases). V was clipped by 1 base and J by 6 bases, with 10 bases between them. The CDR3 contains 12 residues. Germline V gene sequence: CDR1 SQVTM, CDR2 ANQGSEA. The CDR3 sequence: CSVEGPGFEQYF. DNA for the CDR3: TGCAGCGTTGAAGGTCCAGGGTTCGAGCAGTACTTC.

CDR3 residues: CAKRTSGLAGETQYF. The CDR3 DNA follows: TGTGCCAAAAGAACTTCGGGACTAGCGGGAGAGACCCAGTACTTC. The chain has TRBV2 and TRBJ2-5; 12 bases fit TRBD2. The V gene's germline CDR1 is SNHLY and CDR2 FYNNEI. Trimming at V came to 10 bases and at J to 4 bases, leaving 10 bases not matched to a gene. The CDR3 consists of 15 residues.